This TCR beta chain was observed in a study of blood T cells in healthy people across ages. Details on this clonotype: Its antigen remains unidentified.

CDR3 size: 13 residues. V dropped 2 bases and J dropped 2 bases, with 9 bases sitting between them. CDR1 is SQVTM and CDR2 is ANQGSEA in the germline V gene. Findings and limits, study-wide: Bulk PBMC profiling left naive and antigen-experienced comparisons inconclusive.

The authors ran a second PCR of about 7 to 12 cycles using a sample-barcoded 5' primer and a J-beta primer mix. TCRdb reanalysed the 5' RACE reads using MiXCR and keeps one entry per CDR3 protein. The profile covers approximately 2,000,000 distinct CDR3 sequences, with 30% to 40% appearing a single time and 23% taken by the ten largest. This TCR came from a human donor in good health. V gene TRBV29-1 combines with J gene TRBJ1-2; D ambiguous. Input material: blood. CDR3 sequence reads: CSVEFASNYGYTF. The CDR3, as DNA: TGCAGCGTTGAATTCGCCAGCAACTATGGCTACACCTTC.